This T cell receptor (beta chain) originates from a study of blood T cell repertoires in COVID-19. The wider study: There were acute and convalescent COVID-19 samples, and they came from the United States, Italy and Spain. PBMCs, B-cell-depleted T cells, or T cells were the source of the cDNA or gDNA that made up the material.

Original methodology: Nucleated cell counts were estimated from reference gene primer amplification. The table came from immunoSEQ multiplex PCR; TCRdb's copy has only in-frame clones and leaves some out. That table is the source of V, J and clone size, and D and trimming were worked out from the DNA. The sample yields 95,000 to 150,000 clones, around 86% seen once. This CDR3 has 17 amino acids. Germline CDR1 is MNHNY and CDR2 is SVGAGI (reference sequence). V was clipped by 5 bases and J by 3 bases, with 17 bases between them. Material for sequencing was peripheral blood. The sequence was obtained from a man in his forties or fifties with acute or convalescent COVID-19. The chain combines TRBV6-6 with TRBJ1-6; no definite D call. In DNA, the CDR3 is TGTGCCAGCAGTCCCCACGGTCCCCCCTTCTATAATTCACCCCTCCACTTT. Protein sequence: CASSPHGPPFYNSPLHF.